This passage covers 8 T cell receptor beta chains from one sample sequenced in a study of radiation and T cells in renal cell carcinoma. Time point specified: blood 2 weeks post-SBRT. This sample's treatment: 15 Gy SBRT to primary tumor, nephrectomy 4 weeks later. Measured with immunoSEQ multiplex PCR; TCRdb has only the in-frame clones, and not every one. This table has some 150,000 clones, 87% appearing once. This material consisted of blood, taken from a patient whose treatment included radiotherapy and nephrectomy. All receptors derive from a woman between 50 and 59 years old with renal cell carcinoma.

The V and J genes are TRBV4-2 and TRBJ2-3, with D unresolved. Germline values: CDR1 LGHNA, CDR2 YNFKEQ. V was trimmed by 2 bases and J by 2 bases, leaving 14 bases between them. CDR3 length equals 16 residues. The DNA for the CDR3 is TGTGCCAGCAGCCAAACCTCAGGCGGCGCCACAGATACGCAGTATTTT. It specifies CASSQTSGGATDTQYF.

This clone was found a few times. The V call is TRBV6-5, the J call TRBJ1-6; 7 bases line up with TRBD1. This CDR3 is built from 14 residues. The V and J ends lost 6 bases and 7 bases, in that order; junction bases with no gene match: 6. In germline, CDR1 is MNHEY, CDR2 SVGAGI. CDR3 in DNA: TGTGCCAGCAGCCGGGGACAGTTGAATTCACCCCTCCACTTT. It encodes CASSRGQLNSPLHF.

The chain employs TRBV18 and TRBJ2-7; the D gene is possibly TRBD1 (5 bases). The germline V gene has CDR1 KGHSH and CDR2 LQKENI. Trimming took off 0 bases at V and 2 bases at J, with 8 bases between the two ends. The CDR3 runs to 14 residues. CDR3: CASSPPGRAYEQYF. In DNA form, the CDR3 reads TGTGCCAGCTCACCACCGGGCAGGGCCTACGAGCAGTACTTC.

The rearrangement uses TRBV7-8 and TRBJ1-5, with D possibly being TRBD1 (5 bases). This CDR3 comprises 14 residues. Germline CDR1 SGHVS, CDR2 FQNEAQ. V was shortened by 2 bases and J by 9 bases, with 14 bases between the two germline ends. CDR3 loop: CASSLTAGLVPQHF. The DNA for the CDR3 is TGTGCCAGCAGCTTAACGGCAGGGCTTGTGCCCCAGCATTTT.

This clone was detected only a few times. The genes are TRBV28 and TRBJ1-4, with D hard to call. V was trimmed by 10 bases and J by 5 bases, leaving 14 bases between them. The CDR3 is 13 residues long. Looked up from germline, CDR1 is MDHEN and CDR2 is SYDVKM. DNA of the CDR3: TGTGCCACCACAATAGAAGGAAATGAAAAACTGTTTTTT. It specifies CATTIEGNEKLFF.

The J gene is TRBJ1-4, the V gene TRBV18, with no clear D. Germline CDR1 KGHSH, CDR2 LQKENI. Trimming removed 2 bases at V and 0 bases at J, with 1 base between. The CDR3 sequence is 13 residues long. DNA for the CDR3: TGTGCCAGCTCACCAGCAACTAATGAAAAACTGTTTTTT. It yields the protein CASSPATNEKLFF.

Only one count was recorded for this clone. The chain links TRBV7-2 to TRBJ1-5, with a tentative D call TRBD1 (5 bases). CDR3 length: 17 residues. Germline CDR1 and CDR2: SGHTA and FQGNSA. Between the trimmed V and J ends, which lost 1 base and 6 bases, there was a span of 19 bases. As DNA, the CDR3 is TGTGCCAGCAGCTTAGGTGTTGGGGGAACTTTCGGTCAGCCCCAGCATTTT. Protein sequence: CASSLGVGGTFGQPQHF.

This rearrangement joins TRBV13 to TRBJ2-3; no firm D call. The CDR3 contains 16 residues. The germline V gene has CDR1 PRHDT and CDR2 FYEKMQ (reference sequence). Deletions cut 0 bases from V and 3 bases from J, with 13 bases between. Here the CDR3 DNA reads TGTGCCAGCAGCTTAGGGGGTACTACCACTACAGATACGCAGTATTTT. This sequence encodes CASSLGGTTTTDTQYF.